Below, 31 T cell receptor beta chains from the same sample are listed, as sequenced in a study of regulatory T cells in long-lasting Graves disease. Arm-PCR of CDR3 regions and iRepertoire HTBI primers were used to build TCR beta libraries. TCRdb independently ran MiXCR on the multiplex PCR reads; one entry per CDR3 protein. The sample gives 400,000 to 500,000 distinct CDR3 sequences, 20% to 25% of which show up once; less than 9% is in the top ten. Stated time point: persistent/refractory GD, antithyroid drugs over 5 years with positive TRAb. Making the TCR library involved RNA that had been extracted from PBMCs. Material: peripheral blood mononuclear cells (PBMCs), obtained when the disease was refractory, from a patient treated with antithyroid drugs. The receptors originated from a female donor with Graves disease.

This clonotype was counted a few times. The V call is TRBV7-9, the J call TRBJ1-2; 7 nucleotides agree with TRBD1. Germline V gives CDR1 SEHNR, CDR2 FQNEAQ (reference sequence). The CDR3 is 15 amino acids. V lost 5 bases and J lost 2; bases outside the gene matches: 8. For the CDR3, the DNA is TGTGCCAGCAGCCCAATCCTGACAGGGAACTATGGCTACACCTTC. This codes for CASSPILTGNYGYTF.

This clonotype was counted ten times or more. The chain joins TRBV7-2 to TRBJ2-5; D possibly corresponds to TRBD2 (6 bases). V shed 1 base and J shed 10 bases, with 22 bases lying between them. This CDR3 region has 16 residues. CDR1 SGHTA and CDR2 FQGNSA come from the germline V gene. CDR3 DNA: TGTGCCAGCAGCTTAGAGTTCGGTAGCGGCACTATTAACCAGTACTTC. Protein: CASSLEFGSGTINQYF.

The sample holds many counts of this clonotype. This sequence joins TRBV12-3 or TRBV12-4 and TRBJ2-3, with D possibly being TRBD2 (6 bases). V was pared by 5 bases and J by 0 bases, with 18 bases between. The CDR3 runs 17 residues. The CDR3 loop reads CASSHNPLASSTDTQYF. CDR3 nucleotides: TGTGCCAGCAGTCACAACCCCCTAGCGTCTAGCACAGATACGCAGTATTTT.

V and J are TRBV9 and TRBJ2-5; 10 bases fit TRBD1. The CDR3 totals 16 residues. V was clipped by 2 bases and J by 5 bases; unmatched bases: 9. The germline CDR1 and CDR2 sequences are SGDLS and YYNGEE. The CDR3 coding sequence is TGTGCCAGCAGCGTTCGGGACAGGGGTGGCGGTGAGACCCAGTACTTC. Its translation is CASSVRDRGGGETQYF.

The table lists this clonotype with many counts. This chain joins TRBV24-1 and TRBJ2-7, with 7 bases that match TRBD1. In germline, CDR1 is KGHDR, CDR2 SFDVKD. Germline trimming cut 3 bases from V and 2 bases from J; bases unmatched to any gene: 6. The CDR3 contains 15 residues. CDR3 amino acids: CATSDLRQGPYEQYF. In DNA form, the CDR3 reads TGTGCCACCAGTGATCTGCGACAGGGTCCCTACGAGCAGTACTTC.

Ten or more counts support this clonotype. The chain combines TRBV29-1 with TRBJ1-2; possibly TRBD1 for D (6 bases). V gave up 7 bases and J gave up 1 base, with 13 bases separating them. This CDR3 spans 13 amino acids. Looked up from germline, CDR1 is SQVTM and CDR2 is ANQGSEA. CDR3 DNA sequence: TGCAGCGCGGAGGACAGCCTTAACTATGGCTACACCTTC. It translates to CSAEDSLNYGYTF.

This clonotype was detected a few times. This rearrangement joins TRBV11-2 to TRBJ2-2, with unresolved D. Germline CDR1 reads SGHAT; CDR2 reads FQNNGV. Deletions cut 4 bases from V and 0 bases from J, with 9 bases between. The CDR3 is 15 amino acids. CDR3 sequence (DNA): TGTGCCAGCAGCTACGGATTCGCGAACACCGGGGAGCTGTTTTTT. Its translation is CASSYGFANTGELFF.

This clonotype has ten or more counts. J is TRBJ2-2 and V is TRBV11-3, with a possible D match to TRBD2 (6 bases). Trimming left V 4 bases short and J 1 base short, with 10 bases between. The CDR3 length is 15 residues. Germline V gives CDR1 SGHNT, CDR2 YENEEA. The CDR3 DNA follows: TGTGCCAGCAGCTCTCGAGCGGGGAACACCGGGGAGCTGTTTTTT. Protein: CASSSRAGNTGELFF.

This chain uses TRBV4-1 with TRBJ1-2; tentative D call: TRBD1 (6 bases). The CDR3 is made up of 15 amino acids. In germline, CDR1 is MGHRA, CDR2 YSYEKL. With 2 bases removed from V and 2 bases from J, the gap between germline ends came to 12 bases. The CDR3 protein is CASSQKSGTNYGYTF. CDR3 sequence (DNA): TGCGCCAGCAGCCAAAAATCAGGGACAAACTATGGCTACACCTTC.

This clonotype was seen ten or more times. The chain joins TRBV7-8 to TRBJ1-1, with D tentatively TRBD1 (5 bases). CDR1 and CDR2 from the germline V gene are SGHVS and FQNEAQ. Trimming cost V 0 bases and J 4 bases, with 12 bases left between them. The CDR3 length is 15 residues. DNA of the CDR3: TGTGCCAGCAGCTTAGCGCAGTGGGGCCTCACTGAAGCTTTCTTT. Protein: CASSLAQWGLTEAFF.

The chain recombines TRBV5-6 with TRBJ1-2; TRBD1 aligns across 8 bases. The CDR3 covers 18 residues. Trimming removed 4 bases from V and 4 bases from J; junction bases left unmatched: 18. Germline V gene lookup returns CDR1 SGHDT and CDR2 YYEEEE. CDR3 amino acids: CASSQSTGGEFRSYGYTF. CDR3 DNA sequence: TGTGCCAGCAGCCAAAGCACAGGGGGTGAATTCAGGTCCTATGGCTACACCTTC.

This clonotype was found many times. The gene calls are TRBV11-3 and TRBJ2-5; D gene uncertain. Trimming cost V 1 base and J 1 base, with 13 bases left between them. Germline CDR1 SGHNT, CDR2 YENEEA. CDR3 size: 16 residues. The CDR3 nucleotides are TGTGCCAGCAGCTTAGGACAATCGACCCTCCAAGAGACCCAGTACTTC. As protein: CASSLGQSTLQETQYF.

As for this clonotype: A much bigger clone sits one base away, suggesting this may be a read error. The chain uses TRBV12-3 or TRBV12-4 and TRBJ2-7; the D gene could be TRBD1 or TRBD2 (5 bases each). The CDR3 is 15 amino acids. V lost 7 bases and J 6 bases, leaving 22 bases between the germline ends. DNA of the CDR3: TGTGCCAGCACTCTAAGGGACCTCATAGGGAGCGAGCAGTACTTC. This translates into CASTLRDLIGSEQYF.

The sample holds a few counts of this clonotype. The chain links TRBV6-5 to TRBJ2-7; D is undetermined. The CDR3 contains 12 residues. Germline-derived CDR1 and CDR2 are MNHEY and SVGAGI. V lost 2 bases to trimming and J lost 0 bases, with 2 bases between them. CDR3 region: CASSYVSYEQYF. For the CDR3, the DNA is TGTGCCAGCAGTTACGTCTCCTACGAGCAGTACTTC.

The V call is TRBV6-1, the J call TRBJ2-2; D unclear. The V gene lost 6 bases and the J gene lost 2 bases, with 10 bases spanning the gap. CDR1 is MNHNS, CDR2 SASEGT, per germline. The CDR3 has 14 amino acids. CDR3 in DNA: TGTGCCAGCAGCCCTGAGGAAAACACCGGGGAGCTGTTTTTT. Translating it yields CASSPEENTGELFF.

Many counts were recorded for this clonotype. The chain employs TRBV6-5 and TRBJ1-2, with a weak D call TRBD1 (6 bases). The CDR3 runs 16 residues. V lost 2 bases and J lost 0, with 13 bases in between. Germline-derived CDR1 and CDR2 are MNHEY and SVGAGI. As DNA, the CDR3 is TGTGCCAGCAGTTACGAGGGGACACAGTCTAACTATGGCTACACCTTC. This translates into CASSYEGTQSNYGYTF.

A word on this clonotype: A much bigger clone sits one base away, suggesting this may be a read error. The V and J genes are TRBV12-3 or TRBV12-4 and TRBJ1-1; tentatively, D is TRBD1 (6 bases). The CDR3 contains 16 residues. Trimming shortened V by 4 bases and J by 11 bases, and 26 bases separated the two germline ends. In DNA, the CDR3 is TGTGCCAGCAGTTATGGGGTCGGGGGGGCCAAACCGGTGGCTTTCTTT. It yields the protein CASSYGVGGAKPVAFF.

This clonotype was observed many times. The CDR3 nucleotides are TGTGCCAGCAGCCTTAGCGGGAAGGTTTGGGAGCAGTACTTC. Its protein is CASSLSGKVWEQYF. The chain employs TRBV5-5 and TRBJ2-7; 8 bases fit TRBD2. V lost 4 bases, J lost 7 bases, and 10 bases stayed unmatched. The CDR3 totals 14 residues. Germline V gives CDR1 SGHKS, CDR2 YYEKEE (reference sequence).

This clonotype was observed at least ten times. The J gene is TRBJ2-7, the V gene TRBV11-2; 7 nucleotides line up with TRBD1. Losses at the gene ends were 3 bases for V and 5 bases for J; bases not matched to a gene: 10. Per germline, CDR1 SGHAT and CDR2 FQNNGV. CDR3 length equals 15 residues. The CDR3 nucleotides read TGTGCCAGCAGCTTTTTCCCAAAAGGGGGCGACGAGCAGTACTTC. Its translation is CASSFFPKGGDEQYF.

Ten or more counts support this clonotype. V gene TRBV2 combines with J gene TRBJ2-5; perhaps D is TRBD1 or TRBD2 (5 bases each). This CDR3 has 14 residues. V shed 6 bases and J shed 5 bases, with 16 bases lying between them. Germline loops: CDR1 SNHLY, CDR2 FYNNEI. The CDR3 loop is CASSQRRGWETQYF. The DNA for the CDR3 is TGTGCCAGCAGCCAACGTCGGGGCTGGGAGACCCAGTACTTC.

This clonotype occurred many times. The V and J genes are TRBV7-9 and TRBJ2-5; D gene ambiguous. Trimming shortened V by 5 bases and J by 2 bases, and 21 bases separated the two germline ends. The CDR3 consists of 17 residues. The V gene's germline CDR1 is SEHNR and CDR2 FQNEAQ (reference sequence). The CDR3 sequence: CASSPLETGYLQETQYF. The CDR3 DNA reads TGTGCCAGCAGCCCCCTCGAAACTGGATACCTACAAGAGACCCAGTACTTC.

This clonotype was picked up a small number of times. The chain couples TRBV6-1 to TRBJ2-4, with D tentatively TRBD2 (6 bases). The length of the CDR3 is 20 residues. CDR1 MNHNS and CDR2 SASEGT come from the germline V gene. Trimming removed 4 bases from V and 1 base from J, with 26 bases in between. CDR3 protein: CASSGVPKTVLRGAKNIQYF. The DNA for the CDR3 is TGTGCCAGCAGTGGGGTTCCAAAGACGGTCCTCCGGGGGGCCAAAAACATTCAGTACTTC.

This clonotype appeared many times. The rearrangement links TRBV28 to TRBJ2-7; D call uncertain. The germline gives CDR1 MDHEN, CDR2 SYDVKM. V lost 3 bases, J lost 2 bases, and 14 bases lay in between. There are 15 residues in the CDR3. The CDR3 DNA reads as TGTGCCAGCAGTTTCTTTGCCGGGTCCACCTACGAGCAGTACTTC. The encoded protein is CASSFFAGSTYEQYF.

The V gene is TRBV20-1, the J gene TRBJ1-2; no clear D. The germline V gene encodes CDR1 DFQATT and CDR2 SNEGSKA (reference sequence). This CDR3 contains 12 residues. The V gene lost 3 bases and the J gene lost 4 bases, with 9 bases spanning the gap. Here the CDR3 reads CSASAGLYGYTF. The CDR3 DNA is TGCAGTGCTAGCGCAGGTCTCTATGGCTACACCTTC.

This clonotype was observed a few times. The rearrangement links TRBV29-1 to TRBJ1-1, with D hard to call. CDR1 is SQVTM, CDR2 ANQGSEA, per germline. The germline V and J ends were trimmed by 3 bases and 6 bases, with 5 bases remaining between them. This CDR3 is built from 10 residues. The CDR3 here is CSVDIAEAFF. CDR3 nucleotides: TGCAGCGTTGACATTGCTGAAGCTTTCTTT.

This chain uses TRBV27 with TRBJ1-5, with 7 nucleotides matching TRBD1. Germline CDR1 and CDR2: MNHEY and SMNVEV (reference sequence). Unmatched junction bases numbered 9, after V lost 6 bases and J lost 1 base. The CDR3 loop spans 16 amino acids. The CDR3 sequence is CASSHSGGRSNQPQHF. CDR3 coding DNA: TGTGCCAGCAGCCATTCAGGGGGGCGGAGCAATCAGCCCCAGCATTTT.

This clonotype has a handful of counts. CDR3 in DNA: TGTGCCAGCAGCGCGCACGCAGGGGGCATCGAGAAAAAACTGTTTTTT. It encodes CASSAHAGGIEKKLFF. The V gene is TRBV7-9, the J gene TRBJ1-4; 8 bases line up with TRBD1. V trimming: 5 bases; J trimming: 9 bases; junction bases outside the gene matches: 14. Germline CDR1 SEHNR, CDR2 FQNEAQ (reference sequence). The CDR3 runs to 16 residues.

The chain uses TRBV28 and TRBJ1-5, with D hard to call. Germline V gene lookup returns CDR1 MDHEN and CDR2 SYDVKM. V was shortened by 6 bases and J by 5 bases, with 17 bases between the two germline ends. There are 15 residues in the CDR3. CDR3 sequence reads: CASRDLTSPDQPQHF. The CDR3 DNA follows: TGTGCCAGCAGAGACTTGACATCCCCCGATCAGCCCCAGCATTTT.

The sample holds many counts of this clonotype. V usage is TRBV6-5 and J usage is TRBJ1-2; D gene unclear. Trimming pared 3 bases from V and 1 base from J, leaving 9 bases between. CDR1 and CDR2 (germline): MNHEY, SVGAGI. CDR3 length equals 14 residues. CDR3 sequence: CASSYSRLNYGYTF. CDR3 bases: TGTGCCAGCAGTTATTCCCGCCTTAACTATGGCTACACCTTC.

Only a few counts were recorded for this clonotype. The gene calls are TRBV19 and TRBJ2-5, with 10 bases aligning to TRBD1. The CDR3 loop spans 18 amino acids. Germline V CDR1 and CDR2: LNHDA, SQIVND (reference sequence). With 2 bases clipped from V and 1 base from J, the junction kept 10 bases outside the gene matches. Written as DNA, the CDR3 is TGTGCCAGTAGTATATTTTTCCTGGGACAGGGGACCCAAGAGACCCAGTACTTC. It is translated as CASSIFFLGQGTQETQYF.

A note on this clonotype: A far larger clone lies a single base away; this is likely a read error. The gene calls are TRBV6-2 or TRBV6-3 and TRBJ1-2; D perhaps matches TRBD1 (6 bases). The ends were cut back, 4 bases at V and 4 bases at J, with 19 bases in the middle. Germline CDR1 reads MNHEY; CDR2 reads SVGEGT. This CDR3 region has 16 residues. This CDR3 is CASSCSRGDKTYGYTF. The CDR3 DNA is TGTGCCAGCAGTTGCTCGAGAGGGGACAAAACCTATGGCTACACCTTC.